The sequence of this T cell receptor (beta chain) was determined in a study of blood T cell repertoires in COVID-19 (dated by TCRdb to about 2020). A note on the overall study: Samples covering the acute and convalescent phases of COVID-19 were provided by collaborators in the United States, Italy and Spain. The material from the prospective study consisted of cDNA or gDNA derived from T cells, B-cell-depleted T cells, or PBMCs. Subjects who had been exposed to COVID-19, were actively infected with it, or had recovered from it provided the deeply sampled blood TCRbeta repertoires that made up the dataset. The repertoires were released in a freely available public database meant as a resource for research on the immune response to SARS-CoV-2. Samples were obtained from the ongoing ImmuneRACE study (first 160 participants) and from some 1,200 subjects provided by 6 global collaborators. Nearly every sample came with metadata listing a de-identified subject ID, COVID-19 status, age in years and sex. Where HLA class I and class II types were available, the types were taken from metadata supplied by the sample provider, not from assay-based typing. What the work shows at the level of the full study, not this receptor alone: Clinical and demographic metadata were provided uncurated, with the amount varying by source and participant.

The collaborating institutions used their own protocols to collect whole blood in K2EDTA tubes. For TCRbeta analysis, collaborators shipped samples in one of three forms: frozen whole blood, isolated PBMCs, or DNA extracted from either of those sample types. Remarks on this clone: Its antigen remains unidentified. Nothing much larger sits one base from this clone, and base qualities are not available.

TCRbeta CDR3 regions were amplified from genomic DNA by means of the immunoSEQ Assay, a bias-controlled multiplex PCR. The original pipeline was this. The number of nucleated cells in each sample was estimated by amplification of reference gene primers within the assay. To quantify the absolute abundance of each unique TCRbeta CDR3 rearrangement, sequence reads were collapsed and filtered. For each sample, productive Simpson clonality was calculated as the square root of Simpson's diversity index over productive rearrangements. The source is immuneACCESS, and TCRdb retained only in-frame sequences with V and J called. Part of the clones is not carried over; for the studies checked, unresolved V genes explain less than half of this, and the remainder is unexplained. V, J and clone size are taken as reported in that table, and D and trimming were inferred from the DNA itself. The sample yields 95,000 to 100,000 clones; about 90% were counted once. The ten biggest clones cover around 16% of the sample.

The germline V gene (reference sequence) provides CDR1 SEHNR and CDR2 FQNEAQ. The V and J ends are trimmed by 0 bases and 5 bases, leaving 17 bases between them. Counted from cysteine to phenylalanine, this CDR3 has 16 amino acids. Only the CDR3 DNA stays, 48 bases, in frame from base 1. This clonotype was sampled from a man aged 45-65 years with acute or convalescent COVID-19. Sequencing was carried out using peripheral blood. This chain is built from TRBV7-9 and TRBJ2-7; the D gene cannot be resolved reliably. The nucleotide sequence reads as follows: TGTGCCAGCAGCTTAGCTTCAAGCTCCCCCCCAAACGAGCAGTACTTC. Its protein reads: CASSLASSSPPNEQYF.